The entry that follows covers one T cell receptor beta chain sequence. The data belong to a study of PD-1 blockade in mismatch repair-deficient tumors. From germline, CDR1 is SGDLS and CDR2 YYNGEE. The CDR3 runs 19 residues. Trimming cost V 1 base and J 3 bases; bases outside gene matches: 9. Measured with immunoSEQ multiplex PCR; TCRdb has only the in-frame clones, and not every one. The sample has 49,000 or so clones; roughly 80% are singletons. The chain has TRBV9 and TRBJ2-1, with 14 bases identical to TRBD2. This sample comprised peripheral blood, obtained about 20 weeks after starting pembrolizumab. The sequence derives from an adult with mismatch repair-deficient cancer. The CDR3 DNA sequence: TGTGCCAGCAGCGTAACCGGGACTAGCGGGAGTCGAGACTACAATGAGCAGTTCTTC. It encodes CASSVTGTSGSRDYNEQFF. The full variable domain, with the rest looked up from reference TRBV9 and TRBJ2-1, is DSGVTQTPKHLITATGQRVTLRCSPRSGDLSVYWYQQSLDQGLQFLIQYYNGEERAKGNILERFSAQQFPDLHSELNLSSLELGDSALYFCASSVTGTSGSRDYNEQFFGPGTRLTVL.